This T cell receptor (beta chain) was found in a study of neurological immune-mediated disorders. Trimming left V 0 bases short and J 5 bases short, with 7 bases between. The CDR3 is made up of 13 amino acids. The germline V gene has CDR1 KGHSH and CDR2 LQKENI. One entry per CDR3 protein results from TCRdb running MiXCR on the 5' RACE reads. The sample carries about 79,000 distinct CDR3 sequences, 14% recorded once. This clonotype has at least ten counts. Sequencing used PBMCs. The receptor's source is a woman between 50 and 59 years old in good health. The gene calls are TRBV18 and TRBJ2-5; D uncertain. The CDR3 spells CASSPPGRETQYF. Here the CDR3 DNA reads TGTGCCAGCTCACCACCAGGCCGGGAGACCCAGTACTTC.